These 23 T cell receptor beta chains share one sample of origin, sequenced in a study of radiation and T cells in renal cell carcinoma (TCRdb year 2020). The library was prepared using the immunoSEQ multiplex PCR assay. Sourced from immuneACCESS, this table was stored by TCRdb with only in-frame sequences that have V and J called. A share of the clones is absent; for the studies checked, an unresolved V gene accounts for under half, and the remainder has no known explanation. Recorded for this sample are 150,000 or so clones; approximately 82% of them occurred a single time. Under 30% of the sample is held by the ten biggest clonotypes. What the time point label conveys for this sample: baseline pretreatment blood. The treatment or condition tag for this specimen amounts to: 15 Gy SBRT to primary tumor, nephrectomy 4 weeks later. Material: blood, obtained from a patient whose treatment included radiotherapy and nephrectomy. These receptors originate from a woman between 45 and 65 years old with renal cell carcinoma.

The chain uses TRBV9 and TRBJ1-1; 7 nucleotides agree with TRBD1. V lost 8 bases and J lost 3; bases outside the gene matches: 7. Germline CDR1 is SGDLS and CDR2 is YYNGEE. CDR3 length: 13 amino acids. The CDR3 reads CASTRGLDTEAFF. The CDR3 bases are TGTGCCAGTACAAGGGGGCTGGACACTGAAGCTTTCTTT.

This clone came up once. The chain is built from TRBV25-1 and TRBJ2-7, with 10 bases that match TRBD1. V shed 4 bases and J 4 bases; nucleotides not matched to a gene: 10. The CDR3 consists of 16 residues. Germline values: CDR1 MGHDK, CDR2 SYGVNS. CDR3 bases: TGTGCCAGCAGTGCAATGGCTAGGACAGGGGGGTACGAGCAGTACTTC. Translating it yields CASSAMARTGGYEQYF.

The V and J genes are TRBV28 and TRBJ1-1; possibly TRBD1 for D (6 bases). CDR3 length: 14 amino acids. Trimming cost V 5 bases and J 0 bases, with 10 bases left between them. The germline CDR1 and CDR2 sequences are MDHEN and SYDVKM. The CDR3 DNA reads TGTGCCAGCAGTCAACAGGGCCTGAACACTGAAGCTTTCTTT. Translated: CASSQQGLNTEAFF.

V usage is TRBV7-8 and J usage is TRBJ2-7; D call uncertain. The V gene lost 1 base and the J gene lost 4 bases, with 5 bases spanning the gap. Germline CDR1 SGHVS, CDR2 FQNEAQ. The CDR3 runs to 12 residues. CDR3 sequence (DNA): TGTGCCAGCAGCTTAGAAGCGTACGAGCAGTACTTC. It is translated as CASSLEAYEQYF.

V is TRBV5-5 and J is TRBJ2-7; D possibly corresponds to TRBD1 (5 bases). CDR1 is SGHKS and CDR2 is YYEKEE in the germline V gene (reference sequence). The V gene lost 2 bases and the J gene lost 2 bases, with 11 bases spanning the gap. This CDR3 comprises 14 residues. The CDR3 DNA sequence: TGTGCCAGCAGCTTATCCCTAGGGGCCTACGAGCAGTACTTC. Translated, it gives CASSLSLGAYEQYF.

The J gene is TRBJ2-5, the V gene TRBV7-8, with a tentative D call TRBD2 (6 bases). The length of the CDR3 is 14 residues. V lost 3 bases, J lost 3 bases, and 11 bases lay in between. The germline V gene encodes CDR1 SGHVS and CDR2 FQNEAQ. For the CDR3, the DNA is TGTGCCAGCAGCTTTGTGCGCGGGAAAGAGACCCAGTACTTC. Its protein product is CASSFVRGKETQYF.

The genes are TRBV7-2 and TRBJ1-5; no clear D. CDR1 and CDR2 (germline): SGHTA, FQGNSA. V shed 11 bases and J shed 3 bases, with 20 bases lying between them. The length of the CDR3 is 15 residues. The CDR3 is CAQPESRKNNQPQHF. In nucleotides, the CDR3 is TGTGCCCAGCCCGAATCGCGTAAAAACAATCAGCCCCAGCATTTT. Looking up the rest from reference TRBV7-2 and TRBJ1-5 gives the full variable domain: GAGVSQSPSNKVTEKGKDVELRCDPISGHTALYWYRQSLGQGLEFLIYFQGNSAPDKSGLPSDRFSAERTGGSVSTLTIQRTQQEDSAVYLCAQPESRKNNQPQHFGDGTRLSIL.

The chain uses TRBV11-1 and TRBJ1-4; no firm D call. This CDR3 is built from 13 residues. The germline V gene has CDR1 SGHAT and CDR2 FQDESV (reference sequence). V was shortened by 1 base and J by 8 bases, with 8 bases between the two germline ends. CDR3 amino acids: CASSLGEVEKLFF. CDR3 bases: TGTGCCAGCAGCTTAGGTGAGGTCGAAAAACTGTTTTTT. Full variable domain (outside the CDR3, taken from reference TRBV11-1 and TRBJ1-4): EAEVAQSPRYKITEKSQAVAFWCDPISGHATLYWYRQILGQGPELLVQFQDESVVDDSQLPKDRFSAERLKGVDSTLKIQPAELGDSAMYLCASSLGEVEKLFFGSGTQLSVL.

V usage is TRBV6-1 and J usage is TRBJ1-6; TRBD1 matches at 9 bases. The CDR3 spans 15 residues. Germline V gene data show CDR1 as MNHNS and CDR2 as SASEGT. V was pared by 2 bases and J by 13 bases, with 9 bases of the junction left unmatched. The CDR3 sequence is CASSEILQGARPLHF. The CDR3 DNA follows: TGTGCCAGCAGTGAAATTTTACAGGGGGCGCGTCCCCTCCACTTT.

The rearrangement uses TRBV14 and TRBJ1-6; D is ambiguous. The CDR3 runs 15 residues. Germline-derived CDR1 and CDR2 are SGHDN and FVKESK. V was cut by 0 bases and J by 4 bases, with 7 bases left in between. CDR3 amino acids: CASSQDPGYNSPLHF. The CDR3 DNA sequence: TGTGCCAGCAGCCAAGATCCGGGTTATAATTCACCCCTCCACTTT. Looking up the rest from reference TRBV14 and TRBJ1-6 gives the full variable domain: EAGVTQFPSHSVIEKGQTVTLRCDPISGHDNLYWYRRVMGKEIKFLLHFVKESKQDESGMPNNRFLAERTGGTYSTLKVQPAELEDSGVYFCASSQDPGYNSPLHFGNGTRLTVT.

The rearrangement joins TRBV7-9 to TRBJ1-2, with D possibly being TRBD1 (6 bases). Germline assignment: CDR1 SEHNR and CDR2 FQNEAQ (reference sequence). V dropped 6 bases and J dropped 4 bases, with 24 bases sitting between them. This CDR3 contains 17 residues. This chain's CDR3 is CASSTTVRGGGSYGYTF. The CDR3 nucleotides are TGTGCCAGCAGTACAACGGTCCGGGGGGGCGGAAGCTATGGCTACACCTTC.

The CDR3 reads CASSQVGLGTGGFYNSPLHF. CDR3 DNA sequence: TGCGCCAGCAGCCAAGTGGGATTGGGGACAGGGGGTTTCTATAATTCACCCCTCCACTTT. This rearrangement joins TRBV4-3 to TRBJ1-6; TRBD1 agrees at 11 bases. The germline V gene encodes CDR1 LGHNA and CDR2 YSLEER. With 1 base clipped from V and 3 bases from J, the junction kept 11 bases outside the gene matches. The CDR3 covers 20 residues.

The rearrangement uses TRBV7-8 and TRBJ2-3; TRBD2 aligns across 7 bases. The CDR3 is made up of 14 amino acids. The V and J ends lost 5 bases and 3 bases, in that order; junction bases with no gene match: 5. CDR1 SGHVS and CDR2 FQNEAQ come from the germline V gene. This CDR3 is CASSPREETDTQYF. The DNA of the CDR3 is TGTGCCAGCAGCCCCCGGGAGGAAACAGATACGCAGTATTTT.

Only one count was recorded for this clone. The CDR3 DNA reads as TGTGCCAGCAGCCCACACCAAAACCAAGAGACCCAGTACTTC. Translation gives CASSPHQNQETQYF. The gene calls are TRBV7-2 and TRBJ2-5, with D unclear. Trimming shortened V by 5 bases and J by 0 bases, and 10 bases separated the two germline ends. This CDR3 spans 14 amino acids. The germline V gene has CDR1 SGHTA and CDR2 FQGNSA.

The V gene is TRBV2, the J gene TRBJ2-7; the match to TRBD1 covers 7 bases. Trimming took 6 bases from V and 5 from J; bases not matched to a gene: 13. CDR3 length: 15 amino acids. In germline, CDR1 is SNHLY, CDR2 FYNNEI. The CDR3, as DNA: TGTGCCAGCAGACAGACAGGGTTGGGGCATCACGAGCAGTACTTC. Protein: CASRQTGLGHHEQYF.

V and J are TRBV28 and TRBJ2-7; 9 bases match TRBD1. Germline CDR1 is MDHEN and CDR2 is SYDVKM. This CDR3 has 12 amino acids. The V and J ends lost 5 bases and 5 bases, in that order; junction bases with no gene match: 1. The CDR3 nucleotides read TGTGCCAGCAGTGACAGGGGGAACGAGCAGTACTTC. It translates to CASSDRGNEQYF.

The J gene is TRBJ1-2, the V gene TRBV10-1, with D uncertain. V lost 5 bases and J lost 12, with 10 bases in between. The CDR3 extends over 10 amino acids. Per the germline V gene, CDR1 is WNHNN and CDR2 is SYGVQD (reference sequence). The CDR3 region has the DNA TGCGCCAGCAGTTTTCCGGCCCACACCTTC. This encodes CASSFPAHTF.

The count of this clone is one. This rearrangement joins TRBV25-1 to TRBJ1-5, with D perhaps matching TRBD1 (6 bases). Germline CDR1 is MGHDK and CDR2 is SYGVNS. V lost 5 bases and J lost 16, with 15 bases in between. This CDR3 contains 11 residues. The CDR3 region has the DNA TGTGCCAGCAGTTACCGGGACAACTACCATTTT. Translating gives CASSYRDNYHF.

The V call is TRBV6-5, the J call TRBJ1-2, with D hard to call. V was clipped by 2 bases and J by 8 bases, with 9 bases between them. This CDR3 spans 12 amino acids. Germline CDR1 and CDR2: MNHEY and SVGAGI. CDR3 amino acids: CASSYEGWGYTF. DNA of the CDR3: TGTGCCAGCAGTTACGAGGGTTGGGGCTACACCTTC.

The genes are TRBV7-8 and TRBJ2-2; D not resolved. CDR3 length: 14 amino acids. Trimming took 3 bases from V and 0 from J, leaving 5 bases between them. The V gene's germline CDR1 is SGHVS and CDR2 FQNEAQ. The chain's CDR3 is CASSFLANTGELFF. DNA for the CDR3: TGTGCCAGCAGCTTTTTAGCGAACACCGGGGAGCTGTTTTTT.

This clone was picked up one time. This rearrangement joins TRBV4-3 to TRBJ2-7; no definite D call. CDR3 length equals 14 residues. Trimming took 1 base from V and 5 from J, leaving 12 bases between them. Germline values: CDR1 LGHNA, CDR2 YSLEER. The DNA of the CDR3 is TGCGCCAGCAGCCAAGTTGTTGGCGAGGACGAGCAGTACTTC. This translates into CASSQVVGEDEQYF.

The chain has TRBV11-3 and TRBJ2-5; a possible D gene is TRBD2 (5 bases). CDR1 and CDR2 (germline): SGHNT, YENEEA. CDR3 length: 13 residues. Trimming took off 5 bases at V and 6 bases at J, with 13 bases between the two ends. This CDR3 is CASSPGGQKTQYF. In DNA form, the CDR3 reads TGTGCCAGCAGCCCCGGCGGGCAAAAGACCCAGTACTTC.

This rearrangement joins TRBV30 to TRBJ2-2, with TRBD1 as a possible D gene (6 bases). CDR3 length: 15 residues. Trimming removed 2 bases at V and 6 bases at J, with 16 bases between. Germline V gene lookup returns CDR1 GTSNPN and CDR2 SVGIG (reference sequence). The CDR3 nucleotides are TGTGCCTGGAGTTCGACAGGCCGATGGGCCGGGGAGCTGTTTTTT. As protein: CAWSSTGRWAGELFF.